These T cell receptor beta chains were read from a single sample in a study of T cell repertoires in cytomegalovirus infection. Antigen specificity for these receptors is unknown. TCRdb itself ran the reads through MiXCR, one entry per CDR3 protein. Among more than 250,000 distinct CDR3 sequences listed, more than 20% were seen once. This sample comprised cultured PBMCs, obtained from culture after CMV antigen stimulation. The origin of the receptors is a human donor in good health (CMV status not recorded). Some clones in this sample may be carry-over from other donors' samples. Both conserved end residues are part of each CDR3. A D gene is named only where the DNA matches it firmly. Not all rows give a size; the values are once, few, many and, for expanded clones, a class.

J | V | D | size | DNA | CDR3
TRBJ2-3 | TRBV7-9 | . | . | TGTGCCAGCAGCCAGACTAGTTGGGACGGATATACGCAGTATTTT | CASSQTSWDGYTQYF
TRBJ2-2 | TRBV5-5 | TRBD1 | . | TGTGCCAGCAGCCGTGGACAGGGCGGCGGGGAGCTGTTTTTT | CASSRGQGGGELFF
TRBJ2-7 | TRBV6-2/TRBV6-3 | TRBD2 | . | TGTGCCAGCAGTCCCGGGACTATCTACTACTTC | CASSPGTIYYF
TRBJ1-2 | TRBV4-3 | . | once | TGCGCCAGCAGCCAAGAAATAGCCAGGGGAAACGGCTACACCTTC | CASSQEIARGNGYTF
TRBJ2-3 | TRBV7-3 | . | few | TGTGCCAGCAGTTCAGGACCCGATACGCAGTATTTT | CASSSGPDTQYF
TRBJ2-1 | TRBV4-3 | TRBD2 | few | TGCGCCAGCAGCCAAGGACTAGCGGAAGACAATGAGCAGTTCTTC | CASSQGLAEDNEQFF
TRBJ2-1 | TRBV18 | . | few | TGTGCCAGCTCACCACAGTACCTCCTCGCCAATGAGCAGTTCTTC | CASSPQYLLANEQFF
TRBJ1-5 | TRBV7-2 | TRBD1 | many | TGTGCCAGCAGCTTCCTACCCGCGGGACAGGGGGCAAGTCAGCCCCAGCATTTT | CASSFLPAGQGASQPQHF
TRBJ2-1 | TRBV24-1 | . | many | TGTGCCACCAGTGATTTCTGGACCACCAATGAGCAGTTCTTC | CATSDFWTTNEQFF
TRBJ1-2 | TRBV11-2 | TRBD1 | few | TGTGCCAGCAGCCCCCGATCGGGGACAGTATATGGCTACACCTTC | CASSPRSGTVYGYTF
TRBJ1-1 | TRBV4-3 | TRBD1 | . | TGCGCCAGCAGCCATGACAACAGGGGCGCTGAAGCTTTCTTT | CASSHDNRGAEAFF
TRBJ2-7 | TRBV29-1 | . | few | TGCAGCGTACAAGGGACGGTCTACGAGCAGTACTTC | CSVQGTVYEQYF
TRBJ1-2 | TRBV19 | . | . | TGTGCCAGTACCCCGGACGGGAACTATGGCTACACCTTC | CASTPDGNYGYTF
TRBJ2-1 | TRBV7-2 | TRBD2 | many | TGTGCCAGCGCAGGGCGGCTAGCGGGCTACAATGAGCAGTTCTTC | CASAGRLAGYNEQFF
TRBJ2-1 | TRBV4-3 | TRBD2 | few | TGCGCCAGCAGCCAAAACCTCTCTCCGGGACTAGCGGGAGTTCTTTGGAGTTCCTACAATGAGCAGTTCTTC | CASSQNLSPGLAGVLWSSYNEQFF
TRBJ1-1 | TRBV18 | . | . | TGTGCCAGCTCCCCCACGGGGCCGACTGAAGCTTTCTTT | CASSPTGPTEAFF
TRBJ2-5 | TRBV7-2 | . | many | TGTGCCAGCAGCTTAGTCTTGGCAGAGACCCAGTACTTC | CASSLVLAETQYF
TRBJ2-5 | TRBV19 | TRBD2 | . | TGTGCCAGTACTAGCTCGGGACTAGCCGAAGAGACCCAGTACTTC | CASTSSGLAEETQYF
TRBJ2-2 | TRBV7-6 | TRBD2 | few | TGTGCCAGCAGCCCCCGAGCGGGAGGAGACACCGGGGAGCTGTTTTTT | CASSPRAGGDTGELFF
TRBJ1-5 | TRBV7-9 | TRBD1 | few | TGTGCCAGCAGCTTATTGACAGGGGAGGATCAGCCCCAGCATTTT | CASSLLTGEDQPQHF
TRBJ1-1 | TRBV24-1 | TRBD1 | . | TGTGCCACCAGTCCGGGACAGGGGGCCGCTGAAGCTTTCTTT | CATSPGQGAAEAFF
TRBJ1-6 | TRBV6-2/TRBV6-3 | TRBD1 | few | TGTGCCAGCAGTTACTCGACAGGGTCTTCACCCCTCCACTTT | CASSYSTGSSPLHF
TRBJ2-7 | TRBV4-2 | . | few | TGTGCCAGCAGCCAAGACGCAGGTACACCCTACGAGCAGTACTTC | CASSQDAGTPYEQYF
TRBJ2-4 | TRBV12-3/TRBV12-4 | . | few | TGTGCCAGCAGTCCGGAGGGTTTTAGGACTGCCAAAAACATTCAGTACTTC | CASSPEGFRTAKNIQYF
TRBJ2-5 | TRBV11-3 | . | once | TGTGCCAGCAAAGGGGGGTGGCAAGAGACCCAGTACTTC | CASKGGWQETQYF
TRBJ2-5 | TRBV7-2 | . | . | TGTGCCACGGGGGCGGGCCAAGAGACCCAGTACTTC | CATGAGQETQYF
TRBJ1-3 | TRBV20-1 | . | . | TGCAGTGCTAGAGTACAGGGATCAGGAAACACCATATATTTT | CSARVQGSGNTIYF
TRBJ2-5 | TRBV6-1 | TRBD2 | few | TGTGCCAGCAGCCACCGTACTTGGACTAGCGGGAGAGTAGAGACCCAGTACTTC | CASSHRTWTSGRVETQYF
TRBJ1-5 | TRBV10-2 | . | . | TGCGCCAGCAGTGAGTGGGGGCTGAGGAATCAGCCCCAGCATTTT | CASSEWGLRNQPQHF
TRBJ2-2 | TRBV10-3 | . | few | TGTGCCATCAGTGAGTCGAAAGGGGAGCTGTTTTTT | CAISESKGELFF
TRBJ2-1 | TRBV3-1 | . | . | TGTGCCAGCAGGGGGACTGGTATATACAATGAGCAGTTCTTC | CASRGTGIYNEQFF
TRBJ2-1 | TRBV7-2 | . | many | TGTGCCAGCAGCTTAGGTGGGGCAGTTAATGAGCAGTTCTTC | CASSLGGAVNEQFF
TRBJ1-1 | TRBV30 | TRBD1 | few | TGTGCCTGGCGGGGGACAGGGGTCACTGAAGCTTTCTTT | CAWRGTGVTEAFF
TRBJ2-2 | TRBV10-3 | . | few | TGTGCCATCAGTGCTTCCACGGACGGAAACACCGGGGAGCTGTTTTTT | CAISASTDGNTGELFF
TRBJ2-3 | TRBV6-2/TRBV6-3 | . | . | TGTGCCAGCAGTTACTTCGGGGGATCCACAGATACGCAGTATTTT | CASSYFGGSTDTQYF
TRBJ1-5 | TRBV12-3/TRBV12-4 | . | . | TGTGCCAGCGCGGACAGTGCCACCGGGGGCAATCAGCCCCAGCATTTT | CASADSATGGNQPQHF
TRBJ1-1 | TRBV5-4 | TRBD1 | . | TGTGCCAGCAGCTTGCCCGGGACAGCGCTTTTGCGGGGGGAAGCTTTCTTT | CASSLPGTALLRGEAFF
TRBJ2-2 | TRBV12-3/TRBV12-4 | . | . | TGTGCCAGCAGTTCCGTCTGGGAGAAGCGGAACACCGGGGAGCTGTTTTTT | CASSSVWEKRNTGELFF
TRBJ1-2 | TRBV29-1 | . | . | TGCAGCGTTGGTGCCGAAACGAGGGGCCCTCCTGGCTACACCTTC | CSVGAETRGPPGYTF
TRBJ2-1 | TRBV29-1 | TRBD1 | . | TGCAGCGTTGAGGACAGGGGAAGCTCCTACAATGAGCAGTTCTTC | CSVEDRGSSYNEQFF
TRBJ1-1 | TRBV9 | . | few | TGTGCCAGCAGCCAGGCGCCTCACACTGAAGCTTTCTTT | CASSQAPHTEAFF
TRBJ2-5 | TRBV7-2 | . | few | TGTGCCAGCAGCTCCATTCCACAAGAGACCCAGTACTTC | CASSSIPQETQYF
TRBJ2-1 | TRBV5-5 | TRBD2 | . | TGTGCCAGCGAGACTAGCGTAGTATCCTACAATGAGCAGTTCTTC | CASETSVVSYNEQFF
TRBJ2-7 | TRBV7-9 | TRBD1 | . | TGTGCCAGCAGCTTAATGGGGACAGGGGAACATAGAGAGCAGTACTTC | CASSLMGTGEHREQYF
TRBJ2-7 | TRBV20-1 | . | . | TGCAGTGCTCTGTCGGGAGAGCAGTACTTC | CSALSGEQYF
TRBJ2-1 | TRBV10-2 | . | . | TGCGCCAGCAGGGACAATGAGCAGTTCTTC | CASRDNEQFF